This TCR beta chain was sequenced during a study of blood T cell repertoires in COVID-19. In the study overall: The cDNA or gDNA used as material had been derived from T cells, B-cell-depleted T cells, or PBMCs.

Comment on this clone: The sample holds other DNA sequences that translate to the same CDR3.

Enrollment of patients from Seattle took place during active infection, with longitudinal follow-up. Authors' analysis steps: By means of reference gene primer amplification, nucleated cell counts were estimated. The protocol was immunoSEQ multiplex PCR, while the TCRdb copy is restricted to in-frame clones and leaves out a portion. The V and J calls and clone size were taken over from that table, and D and trimming were inferred from the DNA. The data contain some 240,000 clones, around 89% of them singletons. The receptor was derived from a woman aged 55-70 years with COVID-19, enrolled during active disease. Material for sequencing was peripheral blood.

This CDR3 reads CASSLTQGNYGYTF. The DNA for the CDR3 is TGTGCCAGCAGCTTGACACAGGGGAACTATGGCTACACCTTC. This rearrangement joins TRBV7-2 to TRBJ1-2, with 7 positions matching TRBD1. Germline-derived CDR1 and CDR2 are SGHTA and FQGNSA. Trimming at V came to 3 bases and at J to 2 bases, leaving 3 bases not matched to a gene. There are 14 residues in the CDR3.